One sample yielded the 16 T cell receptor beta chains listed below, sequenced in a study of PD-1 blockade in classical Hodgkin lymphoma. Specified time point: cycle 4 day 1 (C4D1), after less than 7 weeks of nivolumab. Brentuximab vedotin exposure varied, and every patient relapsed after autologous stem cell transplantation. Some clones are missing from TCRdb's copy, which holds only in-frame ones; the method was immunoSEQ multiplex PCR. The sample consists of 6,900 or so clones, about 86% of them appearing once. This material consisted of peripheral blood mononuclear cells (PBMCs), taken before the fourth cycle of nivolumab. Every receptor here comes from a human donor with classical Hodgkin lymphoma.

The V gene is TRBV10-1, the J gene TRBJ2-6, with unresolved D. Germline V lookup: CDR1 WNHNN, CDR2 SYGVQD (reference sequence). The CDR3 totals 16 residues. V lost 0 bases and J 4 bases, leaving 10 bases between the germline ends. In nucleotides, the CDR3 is TGCGCCAGCAGTGAGTCGGGCCCTTCAGGGGCCAACGTCCTGACTTTC. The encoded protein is CASSESGPSGANVLTF.

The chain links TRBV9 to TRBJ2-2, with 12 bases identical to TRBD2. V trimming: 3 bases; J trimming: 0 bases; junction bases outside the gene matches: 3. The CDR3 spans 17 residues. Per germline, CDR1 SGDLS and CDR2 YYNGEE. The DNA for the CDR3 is TGTGCCAGCAGCGATGGACTAGCGGGGCCGAACACCGGGGAGCTGTTTTTT. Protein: CASSDGLAGPNTGELFF. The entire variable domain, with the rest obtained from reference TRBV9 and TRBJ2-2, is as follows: DSGVTQTPKHLITATGQRVTLRCSPRSGDLSVYWYQQSLDQGLQFLIQYYNGEERAKGNILERFSAQQFPDLHSELNLSSLELGDSALYFCASSDGLAGPNTGELFFGEGSRLTVL.

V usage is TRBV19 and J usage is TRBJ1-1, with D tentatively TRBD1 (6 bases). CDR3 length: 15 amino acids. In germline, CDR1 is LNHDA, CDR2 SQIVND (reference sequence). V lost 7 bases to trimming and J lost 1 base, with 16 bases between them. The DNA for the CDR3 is TGTGCCAGTACCAATCCACAGGGCCCGAACACTGAAGCTTTCTTT. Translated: CASTNPQGPNTEAFF.

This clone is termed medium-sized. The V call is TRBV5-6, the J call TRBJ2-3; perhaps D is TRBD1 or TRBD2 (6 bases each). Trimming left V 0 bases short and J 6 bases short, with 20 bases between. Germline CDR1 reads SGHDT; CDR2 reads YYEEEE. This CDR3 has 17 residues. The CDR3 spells CASSLVGDGGHSDTQYF. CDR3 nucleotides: TGTGCCAGCAGCTTGGTTGGAGACGGGGGACATTCGGATACGCAGTATTTT.

In nucleotides, the CDR3 is TGCGCCAGCAGCTTTGGGACAGGGTCAAATGGCTACACCTTC. It yields the protein CASSFGTGSNGYTF. V usage is TRBV5-1 and J usage is TRBJ1-2; 9 bases agree with TRBD1. This CDR3 is built from 14 residues. V was clipped by 2 bases and J by 6 bases; unmatched bases: 5. Germline V gives CDR1 SGHRS, CDR2 YFSETQ.

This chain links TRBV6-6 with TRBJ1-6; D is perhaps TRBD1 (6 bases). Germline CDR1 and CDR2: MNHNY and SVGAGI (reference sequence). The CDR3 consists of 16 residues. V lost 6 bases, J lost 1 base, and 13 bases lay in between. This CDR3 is CASRTQGKSYNSPLHF. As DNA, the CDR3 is TGTGCCAGCAGGACTCAGGGGAAGTCCTATAATTCACCCCTCCACTTT.

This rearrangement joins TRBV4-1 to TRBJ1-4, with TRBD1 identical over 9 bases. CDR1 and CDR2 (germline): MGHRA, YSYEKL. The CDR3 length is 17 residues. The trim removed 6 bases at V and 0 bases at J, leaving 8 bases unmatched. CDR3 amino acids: CASRLTGQGTTNEKLFF. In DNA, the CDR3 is TGCGCCAGCAGGCTGACGGGACAGGGAACAACTAATGAAAAACTGTTTTTT.

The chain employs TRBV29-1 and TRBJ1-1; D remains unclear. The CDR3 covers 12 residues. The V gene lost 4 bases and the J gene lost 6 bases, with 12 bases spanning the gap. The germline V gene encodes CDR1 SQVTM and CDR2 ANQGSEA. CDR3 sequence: CSVVARVAEAFF. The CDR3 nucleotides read TGCAGCGTTGTGGCAAGGGTGGCTGAAGCTTTCTTT.

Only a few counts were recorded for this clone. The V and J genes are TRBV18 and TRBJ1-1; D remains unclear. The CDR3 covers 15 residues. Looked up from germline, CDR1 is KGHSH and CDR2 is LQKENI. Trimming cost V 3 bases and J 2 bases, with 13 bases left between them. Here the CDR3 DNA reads TGTGCCAGCTCACCTTATTCGGTCCCAAACACTGAAGCTTTCTTT. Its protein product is CASSPYSVPNTEAFF. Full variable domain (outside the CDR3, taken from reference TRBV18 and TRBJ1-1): NAGVMQNPRHLVRRRGQEARLRCSPMKGHSHVYWYRQLPEEGLKFMVYLQKENIIDESGMPKERFSAEFPKEGPSILRIQQVVRGDSAAYFCASSPYSVPNTEAFFGQGTRLTVV.

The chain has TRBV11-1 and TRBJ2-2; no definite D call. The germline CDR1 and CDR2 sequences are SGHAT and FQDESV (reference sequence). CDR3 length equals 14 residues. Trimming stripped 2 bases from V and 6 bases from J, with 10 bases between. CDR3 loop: CASSLRVGPGELFF. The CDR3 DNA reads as TGTGCCAGCAGCTTACGTGTGGGCCCCGGGGAGCTGTTTTTT.

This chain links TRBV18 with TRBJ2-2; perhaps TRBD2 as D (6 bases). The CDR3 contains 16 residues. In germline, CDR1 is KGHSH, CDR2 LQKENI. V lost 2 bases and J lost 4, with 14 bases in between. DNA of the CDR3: TGTGCCAGCTCACCATTCTCCGGAGGGAGCACCGGGGAGCTGTTTTTT. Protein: CASSPFSGGSTGELFF.

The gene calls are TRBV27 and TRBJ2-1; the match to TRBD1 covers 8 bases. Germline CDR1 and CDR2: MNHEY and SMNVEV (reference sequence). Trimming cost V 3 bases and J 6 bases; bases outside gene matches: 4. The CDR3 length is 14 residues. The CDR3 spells CASSFRDRLNEQFF. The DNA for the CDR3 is TGTGCCAGCAGTTTCCGGGACAGGCTCAATGAGCAGTTCTTC.

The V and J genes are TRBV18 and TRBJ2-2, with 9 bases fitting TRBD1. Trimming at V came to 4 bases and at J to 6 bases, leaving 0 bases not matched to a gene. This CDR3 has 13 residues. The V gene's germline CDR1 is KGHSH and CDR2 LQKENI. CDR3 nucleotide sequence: TGTGCCAGCTCACGGACAGGGGCCGGGGAGCTGTTTTTT. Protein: CASSRTGAGELFF.

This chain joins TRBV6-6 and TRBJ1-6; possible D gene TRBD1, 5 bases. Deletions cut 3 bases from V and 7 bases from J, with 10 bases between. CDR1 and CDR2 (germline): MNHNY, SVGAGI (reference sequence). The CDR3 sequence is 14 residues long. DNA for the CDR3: TGTGCCAGCAGTTATGGGGGTGGGAATTCACCCCTCCACTTT. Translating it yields CASSYGGGNSPLHF.

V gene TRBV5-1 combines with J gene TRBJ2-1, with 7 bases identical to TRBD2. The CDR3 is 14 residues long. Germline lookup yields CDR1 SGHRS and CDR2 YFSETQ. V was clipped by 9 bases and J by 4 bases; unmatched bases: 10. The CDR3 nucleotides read TGCGCCACCTCAGGCTTGGGGGGGTACAATGAGCAGTTCTTC. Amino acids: CATSGLGGYNEQFF.

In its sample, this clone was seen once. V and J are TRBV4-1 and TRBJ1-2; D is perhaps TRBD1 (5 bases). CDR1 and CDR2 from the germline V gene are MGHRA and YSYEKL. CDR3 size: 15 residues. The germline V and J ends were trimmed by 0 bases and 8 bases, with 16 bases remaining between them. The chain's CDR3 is CASSQEPIGARGYTF. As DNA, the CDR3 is TGCGCCAGCAGCCAAGAACCTATCGGGGCTAGGGGCTACACCTTC.